These 13 T cell receptor beta chains originate from one sample sequenced in a study of blood T cell repertoires in COVID-19 (dated by TCRdb to 2020 to 2022). Library creation used the immunoSEQ multiplex PCR assay. TCRdb obtained this table from immuneACCESS and retained in-frame rearrangements with V and J assigned. These tables miss some clones; where compared with another copy, unresolved V genes account for less than half of the shortfall, and the remainder is unexplained. Within this sample are 300,000 to 350,000 clones, with approximately 85% of them counted one time only. In total, the top ten clones hold more than 2% of the sample. Sample: PBMCs or T cells enriched from blood (not recorded which). These receptors originate from a man between 25 and 39 years old who had recovered from COVID-19.

This clone was counted only a few times. This rearrangement joins TRBV5-4 to TRBJ2-2; possible D gene TRBD2, 7 bases. There are 17 residues in the CDR3. Germline V gene lookup returns CDR1 SGHNT and CDR2 YYREEE (reference sequence). The V end was cut by 4 bases, the J end by 4 bases, with 20 bases between. This chain's CDR3 is CASSTLLRGGLTGELFF. CDR3 coding DNA: TGTGCCAGCAGCACCCTTTTGAGGGGGGGCCTCACCGGGGAGCTGTTTTTT.

This chain joins TRBV4-3 and TRBJ2-3, with D possibly being TRBD1 (7 bases). V lost 6 bases, J lost 4 bases, and 17 bases lay in between. There are 15 residues in the CDR3. Germline V gene sequence: CDR1 LGHNA, CDR2 YSLEER. The CDR3, as DNA: TGCGCCAGCAGTTCCCGACAGGGAGGCGCAGATACGCAGTATTTT. It encodes CASSSRQGGADTQYF.

This clone was found once. The chain's CDR3 is CASSSIRGYNQPQHF. CDR3 bases: TGTGCCAGCAGCTCAATCAGGGGTTACAATCAGCCCCAGCATTTT. J is TRBJ1-5 and V is TRBV7-8, with TRBD1 as a possible D gene (6 bases). The CDR3 covers 15 residues. From germline, CDR1 is SGHVS and CDR2 FQNEAQ. Trimming left V 4 bases short and J 3 bases short, with 13 bases between.

The V and J genes are TRBV20-1 and TRBJ2-3; 10 nucleotides align to TRBD2. Germline lookup yields CDR1 DFQATT and CDR2 SNEGSKA (reference sequence). CDR3 size: 16 residues. J was trimmed by 2 bases and V by 3 bases; bases with no gene match: 8. The CDR3 loop reads CSASFGLAGVTDTQYF. The DNA of the CDR3 is TGCAGTGCTAGTTTCGGGCTAGCGGGGGTCACAGATACGCAGTATTTT.

The rearrangement links TRBV29-1 to TRBJ2-4, with TRBD2 identical over 13 bases. Looked up from germline, CDR1 is SQVTM and CDR2 is ANQGSEA. The CDR3 spans 14 residues. The ends lost 7 bases at V and 9 bases at J; junction bases unmatched: 9. Written as DNA, the CDR3 is TGCAGCGCGCTACTAGCGGGGGGGCTCGGCATTCAGTACTTC. Residues: CSALLAGGLGIQYF.

This clone came up once. The rearrangement joins TRBV15 to TRBJ2-7; 14 bases match TRBD2. CDR3 length: 18 amino acids. Germline lookup yields CDR1 LNHNV and CDR2 YYDKDF (reference sequence). V dropped 5 bases and J dropped 0; count of bases not matched to a gene: 9. CDR3 amino acids: CATSVGTSGGPLSYEQYF. In DNA, the CDR3 is TGTGCCACCAGCGTCGGGACTAGCGGGGGCCCACTCTCCTACGAGCAGTACTTC.

The V gene is TRBV6-1, the J gene TRBJ2-5; TRBD2 aligns across 7 bases. The trim removed 1 base at V and 3 bases at J, leaving 8 bases unmatched. The CDR3 runs to 16 residues. Germline V lookup: CDR1 MNHNS, CDR2 SASEGT. Written as DNA, the CDR3 is TGTGCCAGCAGTGAAGGTCACCAGGCGGGGGAAGAGACCCAGTACTTC. As protein: CASSEGHQAGEETQYF.

The CDR3: CASSFGGGAGELFF. CDR3 coding DNA: TGTGCCAGCAGCTTTGGCGGGGGGGCCGGGGAGCTGTTTTTT. The V and J genes are TRBV5-4 and TRBJ2-2; 9 nucleotides match TRBD2. The CDR3 has 14 amino acids. Trimming cost V 2 bases and J 6 bases; bases outside gene matches: 2. Germline values: CDR1 SGHNT, CDR2 YYREEE (reference sequence).

The rearrangement links TRBV12-5 to TRBJ2-3, with a possible D match to TRBD1 (6 bases). The CDR3 consists of 18 residues. Trimming stripped 1 base from V and 4 bases from J, with 21 bases between. CDR1 is LGHNT and CDR2 is FRNRAP in the germline V gene. For the CDR3, the DNA is TGTGCTAGTGGTTTGGGAGTCGCGACAGGCCTCATGCCAGATACGCAGTATTTT. Amino acid sequence: CASGLGVATGLMPDTQYF.

V is TRBV6-5 and J is TRBJ1-6, with 7 bases lining up with TRBD1. V dropped 4 bases and J dropped 7; count of bases not matched to a gene: 4. CDR3 size: 14 residues. The germline V gene has CDR1 MNHEY and CDR2 SVGAGI. CDR3 coding DNA: TGTGCCAGCAGTTTCGACAGGGACAATTCACCCCTCCACTTT. As protein: CASSFDRDNSPLHF.

The chain uses TRBV25-1 and TRBJ1-6; no reliable D call. CDR1 MGHDK and CDR2 SYGVNS come from the germline V gene. V lost 5 bases, J lost 9 bases, and 5 bases lay in between. CDR3 length: 11 residues. As DNA, the CDR3 is TGTGCCAGCAGTCCCTCTTCACCCCTCCACTTT. Its protein is CASSPSSPLHF.

This clone was seen a handful of times. The rearrangement uses TRBV5-1 and TRBJ1-2, with TRBD1 matching over 8 bases. CDR1 and CDR2 (germline): SGHRS, YFSETQ. The CDR3 is 13 residues long. J gave up 5 bases and V 6 bases, and 6 bases lay outside the gene matches. CDR3 sequence reads: CASTLQGDYGYTF. CDR3 DNA sequence: TGCGCCAGCACCCTACAGGGGGATTATGGCTACACCTTC.

The chain carries TRBV9 and TRBJ1-2; 9 bases map to TRBD1. The trim removed 4 bases at V and 2 bases at J, leaving 9 bases unmatched. The CDR3 runs 16 residues. The germline V gene encodes CDR1 SGDLS and CDR2 YYNGEE. CDR3 sequence reads: CASSTEGQGRNYGYTF. For the CDR3, the DNA is TGTGCCAGCAGCACGGAGGGACAGGGTCGCAACTATGGCTACACCTTC.